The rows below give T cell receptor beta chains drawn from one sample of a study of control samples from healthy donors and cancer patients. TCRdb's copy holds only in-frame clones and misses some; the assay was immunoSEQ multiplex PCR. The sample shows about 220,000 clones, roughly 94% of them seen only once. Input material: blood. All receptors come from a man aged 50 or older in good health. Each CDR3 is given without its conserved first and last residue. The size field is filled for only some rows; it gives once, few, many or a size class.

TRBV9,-,ASSPAGDSYNEQF
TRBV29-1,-,SVVPFRDSERNGYT
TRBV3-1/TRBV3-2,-,ASSQVRDYRY
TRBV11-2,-,ASSLAGGPWEQF
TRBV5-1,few,ASSQGDSGNTIY
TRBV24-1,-,ATSSSGLGAF
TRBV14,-,ASGMGLSGGWDTQY
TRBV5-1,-,ASSLEGKVKKSNQPQH
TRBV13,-,ASSLFGTGVYGYT
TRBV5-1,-,ASSLSYRADNEQF
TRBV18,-,ASSATGEESPLH
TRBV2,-,ASSTMGSPTYEQY
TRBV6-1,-,ASSEAGLMNTEAF
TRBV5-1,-,ASSLGSGGNEQF
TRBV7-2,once,ASSSRTGSVLTEAF
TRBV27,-,ASSSRDKAF
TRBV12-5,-,ASGFPWTGANTIY
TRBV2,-,ASSLTEDYEQY
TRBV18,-,ASSRDLPSTDTQY
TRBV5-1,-,ASSLDPKGQETQY
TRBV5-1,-,ASSLASGRNTEAF
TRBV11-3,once,ASSLDGTGELF
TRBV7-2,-,ASSFLQGAAGNTIY
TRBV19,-,ASSITGIYGYT
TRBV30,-,AYLSPGTVYGYT
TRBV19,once,ASEEDEKLF
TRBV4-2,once,ASSQDGDSGTEAF
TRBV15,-,ATSPRLEVSSEQY
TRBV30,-,AWSVQGALLGNSPLH
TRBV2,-,ASSERTPNQPQH
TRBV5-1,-,ASRYGLAGGYNEQF
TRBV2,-,ASSEQAGNYGYT